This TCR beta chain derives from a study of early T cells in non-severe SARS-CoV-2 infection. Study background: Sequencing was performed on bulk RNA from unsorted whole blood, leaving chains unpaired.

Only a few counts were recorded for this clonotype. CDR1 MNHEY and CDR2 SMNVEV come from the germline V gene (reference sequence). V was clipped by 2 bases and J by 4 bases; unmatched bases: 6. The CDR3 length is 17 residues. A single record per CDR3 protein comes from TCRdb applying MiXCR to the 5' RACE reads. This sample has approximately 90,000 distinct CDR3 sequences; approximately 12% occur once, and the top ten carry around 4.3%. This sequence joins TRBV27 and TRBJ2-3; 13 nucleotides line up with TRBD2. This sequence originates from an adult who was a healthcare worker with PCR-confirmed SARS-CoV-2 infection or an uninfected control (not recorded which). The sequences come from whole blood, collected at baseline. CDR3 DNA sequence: TGTGCCAGCAGTTTAAGGACTAGCGGGGGTTGGGCAGATACGCAGTATTTT. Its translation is CASSLRTSGGWADTQYF.